These T cell receptor beta chains were read from a single sample in a study of radiotherapy plus CTLA-4 blockade in lung cancer. The repertoire was sequenced with immunoSEQ multiplex PCR; TCRdb's copy has only in-frame clones and lacks some. The table lists tens of thousands of clones, around nine tenths of them singletons, with over 15% in the top ten. Sequencing was performed on peripheral blood, taken from a patient treated with radiotherapy plus ipilimumab. These receptors were obtained from a human donor with non-small cell lung cancer that progressed on radiotherapy plus ipilimumab. The CDR3 runs from the conserved cysteine through the conserved F or W. Fields, in order: J gene, D gene, V gene, clone size, CDR3 protein, CDR3 DNA. The D gene is left open where the match is weak. Size is omitted from some rows. Given values are once, few, many or a class for expanded clones.

>TRBJ1-2|TRBD1|TRBV30|-
CAWTIDSRGPYGYTF
TGTGCCTGGACCATTGATTCCAGGGGGCCCTATGGCTACACCTTC
>TRBJ2-3|TRBD2|TRBV5-6|-
CASKFREAGTDTQYF
TGTGCCAGCAAGTTCCGGGAGGCTGGCACAGATACGCAGTATTTT
>TRBJ2-5|-|TRBV9|-
CASSERGGEPQETQYF
TGTGCCAGCAGCGAGAGGGGTGGAGAGCCCCAAGAGACCCAGTACTTC
>TRBJ2-3|-|TRBV10-3|-
CAIRTGGGTDTQYF
TGTGCCATCAGGACTGGGGGAGGCACAGATACGCAGTATTTT
>TRBJ2-7|-|TRBV28|-
CASSRNEQYF
TGTGCCAGCAGTCGAAACGAGCAGTACTTC
>TRBJ2-6|-|TRBV6-4|few
CASSPMSGANVLTF
TGTGCCAGCAGTCCAATGTCTGGGGCCAACGTCCTGACTTTC
>TRBJ2-1|TRBD2|TRBV4-2|-
CASSPSTLGSGGYNEQFF
TGTGCCAGCAGCCCTTCAACCCTAGGTAGCGGGGGTTACAATGAGCAGTTCTTC
>TRBJ2-3|TRBD2|TRBV28|-
CASNTLRGVADTQYF
TGTGCCAGCAACACCCTTCGGGGGGTTGCAGATACGCAGTATTTT
>TRBJ1-3|-|TRBV6-5|-
CASRRRGGGNTIYF
TGTGCCAGCAGAAGACGGGGGGGTGGAAACACCATATATTTT
>TRBJ1-2|TRBD1|TRBV6-5|-
CASSYGDSGGGYTF
TGTGCCAGCAGTTACGGGGACAGTGGTGGTGGCTACACCTTC
>TRBJ2-7|-|TRBV6-6|-
CASSADRSYEQYF
TGTGCCAGCAGTGCCGATAGGTCCTACGAGCAGTACTTC
>TRBJ1-4|-|TRBV28|-
CASKRAGSTNEKLFF
TGTGCCAGCAAAAGGGCGGGATCAACTAATGAAAAACTGTTTTTT
>TRBJ1-3|-|TRBV15|once
CATSRDRGLGNTIYF
TGTGCCACCAGCAGAGACAGGGGCTTGGGAAACACCATATATTTT
>TRBJ1-5|-|TRBV5-1|-
CASSPAGDNQPQHF
TGCGCCAGCAGCCCAGCGGGGGACAATCAGCCCCAGCATTTT
>TRBJ1-2|TRBD1|TRBV5-4|-
CASSSEQGRGYGYTF
TGTGCCAGCAGCTCGGAACAGGGGCGGGGCTATGGCTACACCTTC
>TRBJ2-3|-|TRBV2|-
CASIGSPGADTQYF
TGTGCCAGCATTGGGAGCCCCGGGGCAGATACGCAGTATTTT
>TRBJ2-7|TRBD2|TRBV5-4|-
CASSSPAGGPKEQYF
TGTGCCAGCAGCTCACCCGCGGGGGGCCCCAAGGAGCAGTACTTC
>TRBJ2-6|-|TRBV6-4|-
CASSLHTRQSRANVLTF
TGTGCCAGCAGTTTACACACACGACAAAGTCGGGCCAACGTCCTAACTTTC
>TRBJ2-7|TRBD1|TRBV5-4|-
CASRHRDRAHEQYF
TGTGCCAGCCGCCACAGGGACAGGGCCCACGAGCAGTACTTC
>TRBJ2-1|-|TRBV4-1|-
CASSQVVRDEQFF
TGCGCCAGCAGCCAAGTGGTTAGGGATGAGCAGTTCTTC
>TRBJ1-3|-|TRBV6-6|-
CASSWAGVDGNTIYF
TGTGCCAGCAGTTGGGCTGGTGTGGATGGAAACACCATATATTTT
>TRBJ1-1|-|TRBV7-3|-
CASSLSRTDEAFF
TGTGCCAGCAGCTTAAGTAGAACAGATGAAGCTTTCTTT
>TRBJ2-3|-|TRBV7-2|-
CASSASADTQYF
TGTGCCAGCAGCGCCTCCGCAGATACGCAGTATTTT
>TRBJ2-7|-|TRBV28|-
CASGPLGGFYEQYF
TGTGCCAGCGGACCCTTAGGGGGGTTCTACGAGCAGTACTTC
>TRBJ1-4|-|TRBV15|few
CATSRAGRGGEKLFF
TGTGCCACCAGCAGAGCGGGCAGGGGTGGTGAAAAACTGTTTTTT
>TRBJ2-1|TRBD2|TRBV19|once
CASRVSGSAYNEQFF
TGTGCCAGTAGAGTCAGCGGGAGTGCCTACAATGAGCAGTTCTTC
>TRBJ2-7|-|TRBV11-3|-
CASSLFSSYEQYF
TGTGCCAGCAGCTTATTCTCTTCCTACGAGCAGTACTTC
>TRBJ2-3|TRBD1|TRBV2|-
CASKPQGQGTDTQYF
TGTGCCAGCAAACCCCAGGGACAGGGCACAGATACGCAGTATTTT
>TRBJ2-3|-|TRBV29-1|-
CSVDRDTDTQYF
TGCAGCGTTGACAGGGACACAGATACGCAGTATTTT
>TRBJ2-7|-|TRBV6-6|-
CASSYSPESSYEQYF
TGTGCCAGCAGTTACTCGCCAGAGAGCTCCTACGAGCAGTACTTC
>TRBJ2-5|TRBD2|TRBV2|-
CASSRGSGGRETQYF
TGTGCCAGCAGTCGAGGGTCGGGAGGTAGAGAGACCCAGTACTTC
>TRBJ2-1|TRBD2|TRBV9|once
CASSVVPSGRANEQFF
TGTGCCAGCAGCGTAGTTCCTAGCGGGAGGGCTAATGAGCAGTTCTTC
>TRBJ2-2|TRBD2|TRBV11-2|-
CASSSGTSGGPGELFF
TGTGCCAGCAGCTCGGGGACTAGCGGGGGCCCCGGGGAGCTGTTTTTT
>TRBJ1-1|TRBD1|TRBV5-4|-
CASSSPGQGGAEAFF
TGTGCCAGCAGCTCGCCGGGACAGGGAGGAGCTGAAGCTTTCTTT
>TRBJ1-6|TRBD1|TRBV5-6|-
CASSFGTGSSPLHF
TGTGCCAGCAGCTTCGGGACAGGGTCTTCACCCCTCCACTTT
>TRBJ1-1|-|TRBV18|once
CASSPPTGTSRHTEAFF
TGTGCCAGCTCACCACCTACTGGGACTTCTCGCCACACTGAAGCTTTCTTT
>TRBJ2-1|TRBD2|TRBV10-1|-
CASKTSGKTYNEQFF
TGCGCCAGCAAAACTAGCGGGAAAACCTACAATGAGCAGTTCTTC
>TRBJ1-1|-|TRBV5-5|-
CASSLQGELTEAFF
TGTGCCAGCAGCTTGCAGGGAGAGCTCACTGAAGCTTTCTTT
>TRBJ2-5|TRBD1|TRBV5-1|-
CASSLGIDRALETQYF
TGCGCCAGCAGCTTGGGCATAGACAGGGCTTTAGAGACCCAGTACTTC
>TRBJ2-7|TRBD1|TRBV29-1|-
CSVLTGYEQYF
TGCAGCGTCCTGACAGGGTACGAGCAGTACTTC
>TRBJ2-1|TRBD2|TRBV7-3|-
CASSFLTPAGAQFF
TGTGCCAGCAGCTTTCTAACCCCAGCGGGAGCCCAGTTCTTC
>TRBJ2-7|TRBD2|TRBV9|-
CASSVSAGAHYEQYF
TGTGCCAGCAGCGTATCAGCGGGGGCCCACTACGAGCAGTACTTC
>TRBJ2-3|-|TRBV9|-
CASSVATGGDTQYF
TGTGCCAGCAGCGTAGCTACGGGTGGGGATACGCAGTATTTT
>TRBJ2-1|-|TRBV11-3|-
CASALKEQFF
TGTGCCAGCGCTCTCAAAGAGCAGTTCTTC
>TRBJ1-1|-|TRBV5-1|-
CASSLGRRNTEAFF
TGCGCCAGCAGCTTGGGTCGGAGGAACACTGAAGCTTTCTTT